Each of the 26 T cell receptor beta chains below was sequenced from the same sample in a study of blood T cell repertoires in COVID-19. Libraries were prepared by immunoSEQ multiplex PCR; TCRdb keeps only in-frame clonotypes and omits some of them. The repertoire has 200,000 or so clones, about 80% of them found once; the top ten carry around 7%. The sequenced material came from PBMCs or T cells enriched from blood (not recorded which). The receptors were sampled from a man aged 35 to 55 who had recovered from COVID-19.

The chain joins TRBV9 to TRBJ2-1; 11 bases line up with TRBD2. The CDR3 loop spans 14 amino acids. Germline-derived CDR1 and CDR2 are SGDLS and YYNGEE. The V and J ends lost 9 bases and 6 bases, in that order; junction bases with no gene match: 8. CDR3: CATTRGLAANEQFF. In nucleotides, the CDR3 is TGTGCCACCACCCGGGGACTAGCGGCCAATGAGCAGTTCTTC.

The chain recombines TRBV6-2 or TRBV6-3 with TRBJ2-5; 12 bases map to TRBD2. Looked up from germline, CDR1 is MNHEY and CDR2 is SVGEGT. The CDR3 runs 18 residues. J gave up 2 bases and V 2 bases, and 9 bases lay outside the gene matches. CDR3 sequence (DNA): TGTGCCAGCAGTTACGCGACCGGACTAGCGGGGTATCAAGAGACCCAGTACTTC. Translation gives CASSYATGLAGYQETQYF.

This chain connects TRBV28 to TRBJ1-5; 9 bases align to TRBD1. The length of the CDR3 is 17 residues. CDR1 is MDHEN and CDR2 is SYDVKM in the germline V gene. Trimming cost V 1 base and J 6 bases; bases outside gene matches: 10. This CDR3 is CASSLSIIQGARQPQHF. The CDR3 nucleotides are TGTGCCAGCAGTTTATCGATTATACAGGGGGCACGTCAGCCCCAGCATTTT.

CDR3 nucleotides: TGTGCCATCAGTGAGTCGGCAGGGGATCAGCCCCAGCATTTT. This translates into CAISESAGDQPQHF. The chain employs TRBV10-3 and TRBJ1-5, with D perhaps TRBD1 (6 bases). The CDR3 is 14 amino acids. V was trimmed by 0 bases and J by 5 bases, leaving 8 bases between them. The germline gives CDR1 ENHRY, CDR2 SYGVKD.

J is TRBJ2-1 and V is TRBV4-2; 10 bases are shared with TRBD1. The V gene's germline CDR1 is LGHNA and CDR2 YNFKEQ. The V segment lost 1 base and the J segment 10 bases; nucleotides outside the gene matches: 10. The CDR3 covers 16 residues. The CDR3 region has the DNA TGTGCCAGCAGCCAAGCCGGGGACAGGGGCCTCGGGGAGCAGTTCTTC. It specifies CASSQAGDRGLGEQFF.

V is TRBV28 and J is TRBJ2-6; tentative D call: TRBD1 (5 bases). The V gene's germline CDR1 is MDHEN and CDR2 SYDVKM. This CDR3 is 17 amino acids long. Deletions cut 6 bases from V and 0 bases from J, with 15 bases between. As DNA, the CDR3 is TGTGCCAGCAGAACCCCGGACACTTCCTCTGGGGCCAACGTCCTGACTTTC. Translating it yields CASRTPDTSSGANVLTF.

The chain recombines TRBV7-9 with TRBJ1-2, with unresolved D. Trimming removed 5 bases from V and 0 bases from J, with 16 bases in between. Germline V gene lookup returns CDR1 SEHNR and CDR2 FQNEAQ (reference sequence). The CDR3 extends over 16 amino acids. The CDR3 DNA reads TGTGCCAGCAGCAGTCCCGAGGGTCAGCCTAACTATGGCTACACCTTC. Translating it yields CASSSPEGQPNYGYTF.

This clone was seen a few times. The chain uses TRBV28 and TRBJ2-5; 7 bases align to TRBD2. Trimming cost V 7 bases and J 7 bases; bases outside gene matches: 18. Germline loops: CDR1 MDHEN, CDR2 SYDVKM. The CDR3 covers 16 residues. CDR3 in amino acids: CASTQSGVGAGRTQYF. The CDR3 region has the DNA TGTGCCAGCACCCAAAGCGGGGTCGGGGCTGGGCGGACCCAGTACTTC. Supplemented by reference TRBV28 and TRBJ2-5, the full variable domain reads DVKVTQSSRYLVKRTGEKVFLECVQDMDHENMFWYRQDPGLGLRLIYFSYDVKMKEKGDIPEGYSVSREKKERFSLILESASTNQTSMYLCASTQSGVGAGRTQYFGPGTRLLVL.

This chain uses TRBV25-1 with TRBJ2-1; 8 nucleotides line up with TRBD1. Germline V gives CDR1 MGHDK, CDR2 SYGVNS. CDR3 size: 16 residues. Trimming at V came to 4 bases and at J to 9 bases, leaving 14 bases not matched to a gene. CDR3 region: CASSGSDWTGKGEQFF. As DNA, the CDR3 is TGTGCCAGCAGTGGATCTGACTGGACAGGGAAGGGTGAGCAGTTCTTC.

The rearrangement uses TRBV6-6 and TRBJ1-2, with D perhaps matching TRBD1 (5 bases). This CDR3 contains 13 residues. In germline, CDR1 is MNHNY, CDR2 SVGAGI (reference sequence). V lost 6 bases and J lost 7, with 15 bases in between. The CDR3 nucleotides are TGTGCCAGCAGCTCCCAAGGGGTTAGTGGCTACACCTTC. Encoded protein: CASSSQGVSGYTF.

The chain combines TRBV10-2 with TRBJ2-3, with 11 bases that match TRBD2. The germline V gene encodes CDR1 WSHSY and CDR2 SAAADI. This CDR3 spans 20 amino acids. V shed 3 bases, J shed 3 bases, and the junction held 17 bases outside the gene matches. The CDR3 is CASSEGLAGILIGSTDTQYF. The CDR3 coding sequence is TGCGCCAGCAGTGAAGGACTAGCGGGCATCTTAATTGGTAGTACAGATACGCAGTATTTT.

The table lists this clone with a few counts. The gene calls are TRBV29-1 and TRBJ1-2; TRBD1 might be the D (6 bases). CDR3 length: 13 amino acids. From germline, CDR1 is SQVTM and CDR2 ANQGSEA. Trimming removed 6 bases at V and 8 bases at J, with 19 bases between. The CDR3: CSVPHWTAEGYTF. The CDR3, as DNA: TGCAGCGTGCCACACTGGACAGCTGAAGGCTACACCTTC.

This clone appeared a single time. The V gene is TRBV20-1, the J gene TRBJ2-7; no clear D gene. With 3 bases removed from V and 4 bases from J, the gap between germline ends came to 4 bases. Germline lookup yields CDR1 DFQATT and CDR2 SNEGSKA (reference sequence). This CDR3 is built from 10 residues. CDR3 sequence: CSARLYEQYF. For the CDR3, the DNA is TGCAGTGCTAGGTTATACGAGCAGTACTTC.

This chain uses TRBV10-3 with TRBJ2-7; TRBD1 agrees at 10 bases. After removal of 5 bases from V and 5 bases from J, the junction contained 9 bases not matched to a gene. The V gene's germline CDR1 is ENHRY and CDR2 SYGVKD. This CDR3 has 15 residues. DNA for the CDR3: TGTGCCATCAGTCTTCCGGGACAGGGGTTCCACGAGCAGTACTTC. This translates into CAISLPGQGFHEQYF.

This clone was seen more than once but under ten times. This same CDR3 is encoded by further DNA sequences in the sample. The rearrangement links TRBV2 to TRBJ2-5; 7 bases are shared with TRBD2. The CDR3 contains 13 residues. Trimming cost V 3 bases and J 5 bases; bases outside gene matches: 3. CDR1 SNHLY and CDR2 FYNNEI come from the germline V gene. The CDR3 DNA sequence: TGTGCCAGCAGTGACCGGCGGGGGGAGACCCAGTACTTC. This codes for CASSDRRGETQYF.

The chain combines TRBV23-1 with TRBJ1-1; perhaps TRBD1 as D (5 bases). TRBV23-1 belongs to the ORF category, with a function that is uncertain. V lost 2 bases, J lost 5 bases, and 18 bases lay in between. There are 16 residues in the CDR3. The DNA for the CDR3 is TGCGCCAGCAGTCAAGGCACCGGGAGGGGAGGGACTGAAGCTTTCTTT. This gives the protein CASSQGTGRGGTEAFF.

The V call is TRBV4-2, the J call TRBJ1-1; D is ambiguous. Looked up from germline, CDR1 is LGHNA and CDR2 is YNFKEQ. This CDR3 contains 14 residues. Between the trimmed V and J ends, which lost 0 bases and 3 bases, there was a span of 8 bases. CDR3 protein: CASSQEPRDTEAFF. CDR3 in DNA: TGTGCCAGCAGCCAAGAGCCGAGGGACACTGAAGCTTTCTTT.

This chain connects TRBV5-5 to TRBJ1-1; 7 positions agree with TRBD1. The trim removed 4 bases at V and 4 bases at J, leaving 7 bases unmatched. The CDR3 is made up of 14 amino acids. Germline V gene lookup returns CDR1 SGHKS and CDR2 YYEKEE (reference sequence). CDR3 region: CASSITGTATEAFF. The CDR3 DNA sequence: TGTGCCAGCAGCATTACCGGGACAGCCACTGAAGCTTTCTTT.

V and J are TRBV7-2 and TRBJ2-7; 12 bases agree with TRBD2. Germline lookup yields CDR1 SGHTA and CDR2 FQGNSA. The V segment lost 4 bases and the J segment 3 bases; nucleotides outside the gene matches: 1. This CDR3 comprises 14 residues. The CDR3 protein is CASSSLAGGYEQYF. As DNA, the CDR3 is TGTGCCAGCAGCTCACTAGCGGGGGGCTACGAGCAGTACTTC.

The rearrangement uses TRBV11-3 and TRBJ2-7; 7 bases align to TRBD1. CDR1 and CDR2 (germline): SGHNT, YENEEA. The V segment lost 3 bases and the J segment 6 bases; nucleotides outside the gene matches: 5. The CDR3 sequence is 13 residues long. The CDR3 reads CASSLNNRGEQYF. The CDR3 DNA reads TGTGCCAGCAGCTTGAATAACAGGGGCGAGCAGTACTTC.

CDR3 sequence: CASSIGPGQGRQETQYF. The CDR3 nucleotides are TGTGCCAGTAGTATAGGCCCGGGACAGGGACGTCAAGAGACCCAGTACTTC. The rearrangement uses TRBV19 and TRBJ2-5; 9 bases map to TRBD1. This CDR3 has 17 amino acids. J gave up 2 bases and V 1 base, and 8 bases lay outside the gene matches. Germline V gene lookup returns CDR1 LNHDA and CDR2 SQIVND (reference sequence).

The sample holds one count of this clone. This chain joins TRBV28 and TRBJ1-2; D ambiguous. Germline-derived CDR1 and CDR2 are MDHEN and SYDVKM. The CDR3 contains 12 residues. Trimming removed 3 bases at V and 8 bases at J, with 10 bases between. Here the CDR3 reads CASSLARGGYTF. The DNA for the CDR3 is TGTGCCAGCAGTTTGGCCCGCGGGGGCTACACCTTC.

The rearrangement uses TRBV6-5 and TRBJ1-1; D remains ambiguous. Deletions cut 6 bases from V and 1 base from J, with 12 bases between. The CDR3 has 14 amino acids. Germline V CDR1 and CDR2: MNHEY, SVGAGI. CDR3 sequence reads: CASRHRERNTEAFF. The CDR3, as DNA: TGTGCCAGCAGGCACCGGGAGAGGAACACTGAAGCTTTCTTT.

The rearrangement links TRBV4-1 to TRBJ1-2; 7 bases match TRBD1. Germline V lookup: CDR1 MGHRA, CDR2 YSYEKL. The CDR3 totals 14 residues. V lost 2 bases, J lost 4 bases, and 4 bases stayed unmatched. CDR3 in amino acids: CASSQPGQSYGYTF. CDR3 DNA: TGCGCCAGCAGCCAACCGGGACAGAGCTATGGCTACACCTTC.

V gene TRBV6-5 combines with J gene TRBJ2-3, with D possibly matching TRBD2 (6 bases). The CDR3 runs to 15 residues. CDR1 is MNHEY, CDR2 SVGAGI, per germline. Trimming took off 6 bases at V and 0 bases at J, with 13 bases between the two ends. The chain's CDR3 is CASSRDFSSTDTQYF. The CDR3 DNA is TGTGCCAGCAGCCGGGACTTTTCTAGCACAGATACGCAGTATTTT.

The chain recombines TRBV9 with TRBJ1-4; 8 bases match TRBD1. Trimming at V came to 4 bases and at J to 5 bases, leaving 4 bases not matched to a gene. This CDR3 contains 14 residues. Germline V CDR1 and CDR2: SGDLS, YYNGEE. The CDR3 sequence: CASSTRDRNEKLFF. The DNA for the CDR3 is TGTGCCAGCAGCACCCGGGACAGGAATGAAAAACTGTTTTTT.